The 5 T cell receptor beta chains listed next were all sequenced from one sample in a study of blood T cell repertoires in COVID-19. TCRdb keeps only in-frame clones here, not all; method: immunoSEQ multiplex PCR. The sample consists of roughly 250,000 clones, approximately 85% of them appearing once. The material sequenced was peripheral blood. The receptors shown here come from a human donor with COVID-19, enrolled during active disease. The donor label of this sample is uncertain.

The chain uses TRBV21-1 and TRBJ2-7; the table's TRBD2 call for D was not verified on the DNA. TRBV21-1 is deemed a pseudogene. The CDR3 loop spans 16 amino acids. CDR3 DNA sequence: TGTGCCAGCAGCAAATGGGGTGGCGGGAGGGCCTACGAGCAGTACTTC. Its translation: CASSKWGGGRAYEQYF.

The rearrangement joins TRBV24-1 to TRBJ1-2, with D hard to call. Trimming shortened V by 3 bases and J by 2 bases, and 6 bases separated the two germline ends. The CDR3 runs to 13 residues. The V gene's germline CDR1 is KGHDR and CDR2 SFDVKD. CDR3 region: CATSDAGNYGYTF. The DNA for the CDR3 is TGTGCCACCAGTGATGCGGGGAACTATGGCTACACCTTC.

In this sample, this clone turned up once. CDR3 loop: CASSLLDRYTDTQYF. CDR3 nucleotide sequence: TGTGCCAGCAGCTTGCTGGACAGATACACAGATACGCAGTATTTT. The genes are TRBV5-4 and TRBJ2-3; a possible D gene is TRBD1 (6 bases). This CDR3 has 15 amino acids. Germline-derived CDR1 and CDR2 are SGHNT and YYREEE (reference sequence). Trimming took 1 base from V and 2 from J, leaving 11 bases between them.

V is TRBV6-4 and J is TRBJ2-3; possible D gene TRBD2, 5 bases. CDR1 is MRHNA and CDR2 is SNTAGT in the germline V gene. The CDR3 extends over 15 amino acids. The germline V and J ends were trimmed by 3 bases and 1 base, with 11 bases remaining between them. Written as DNA, the CDR3 is TGTGCCAGCAGTGAGAGGGCGCGGGGCACAGATACGCAGTATTTT. It specifies CASSERARGTDTQYF.

This chain joins TRBV28 and TRBJ1-2; 8 nucleotides agree with TRBD1. Germline CDR1 is MDHEN and CDR2 is SYDVKM. V was pared by 8 bases and J by 4 bases, with 6 bases of the junction left unmatched. CDR3 size: 13 residues. The chain's CDR3 is CASAQGGGYGYTF. CDR3 nucleotides: TGTGCCAGCGCACAGGGGGGCGGCTATGGCTACACCTTC.